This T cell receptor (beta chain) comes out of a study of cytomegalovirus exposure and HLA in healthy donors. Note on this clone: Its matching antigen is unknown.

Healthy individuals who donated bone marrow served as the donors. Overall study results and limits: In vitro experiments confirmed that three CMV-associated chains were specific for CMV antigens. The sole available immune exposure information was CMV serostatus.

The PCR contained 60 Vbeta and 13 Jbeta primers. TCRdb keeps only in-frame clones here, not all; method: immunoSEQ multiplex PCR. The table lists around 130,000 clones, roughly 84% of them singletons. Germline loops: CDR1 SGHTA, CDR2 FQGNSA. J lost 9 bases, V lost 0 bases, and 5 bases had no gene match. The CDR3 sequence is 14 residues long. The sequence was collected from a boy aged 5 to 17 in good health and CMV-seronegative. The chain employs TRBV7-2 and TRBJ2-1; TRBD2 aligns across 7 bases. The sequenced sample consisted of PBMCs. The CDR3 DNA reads TGTGCCAGCAGCTTAGCGGGAGGGCCTATTGAGCAGTTCTTC. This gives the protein CASSLAGGPIEQFF. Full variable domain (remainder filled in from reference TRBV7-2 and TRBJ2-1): GAGVSQSPSNKVTEKGKDVELRCDPISGHTALYWYRQSLGQGLEFLIYFQGNSAPDKSGLPSDRFSAERTGGSVSTLTIQRTQQEDSAVYLCASSLAGGPIEQFFGPGTRLTVL.